One sample yielded the 5 T cell receptor beta chains listed below, sequenced in a study of blood T cell repertoires in COVID-19. Assay used: immunoSEQ multiplex PCR; TCRdb lists only in-frame clones, some missing. The sample holds hundreds of thousands of clones, about 90% seen once. Source material: PBMCs or T cells enriched from blood (not recorded which). These receptor sequences come from a man aged 25-45 years who had been exposed to COVID-19.

J is TRBJ1-2 and V is TRBV29-1, with TRBD1 identical over 7 bases. Germline V lookup: CDR1 SQVTM, CDR2 ANQGSEA. V lost 5 bases to trimming and J lost 6 bases; unmatched junction nucleotides: 9. There are 13 residues in the CDR3. The CDR3 sequence: CSVPDAGGHGYTF. The CDR3 DNA reads as TGCAGCGTTCCGGACGCAGGGGGTCATGGCTACACCTTC.

This clone was seen once. This chain uses TRBV7-2 with TRBJ1-6, with TRBD1 matching over 10 bases. With 3 bases clipped from V and 10 bases from J, the junction kept 3 bases outside the gene matches. Germline CDR1 is SGHTA and CDR2 is FQGNSA. This CDR3 has 14 amino acids. CDR3 in DNA: TGTGCCAGCAGCTTCCAGGGACAGGGGTCACCCCTCCACTTT. Amino acid sequence: CASSFQGQGSPLHF.

This clone was seen a few times. This rearrangement joins TRBV10-3 to TRBJ1-1, with 8 bases aligning to TRBD1. CDR1 is ENHRY, CDR2 SYGVKD, per germline. CDR3 length: 12 residues. Unmatched junction bases numbered 0, after V lost 6 bases and J lost 3 bases. CDR3 protein: CAIRQGDTEAFF. The CDR3 DNA reads as TGTGCCATCAGACAGGGGGACACTGAAGCTTTCTTT.

The chain recombines TRBV6-5 with TRBJ2-7, with 9 bases that match TRBD1. V shed 4 bases, J shed 9 bases, and the junction held 13 bases outside the gene matches. Per germline, CDR1 MNHEY and CDR2 SVGAGI. The CDR3 contains 15 residues. The CDR3 DNA is TGTGCCAGCAGTTTAGCACAGGGGGCAGGGCACGGGCAGTACTTC. Protein: CASSLAQGAGHGQYF.

The chain combines TRBV6-4 with TRBJ2-1; 13 bases map to TRBD2. CDR3 length equals 18 residues. Germline CDR1 MRHNA, CDR2 SNTAGT. The V and J ends lost 3 bases and 0 bases, in that order; junction bases with no gene match: 5. The chain's CDR3 is CASSDGLAGVSSYNEQFF. The CDR3 DNA reads TGTGCCAGCAGTGATGGACTAGCGGGGGTTAGCTCCTACAATGAGCAGTTCTTC.